The T cell receptor beta chain under discussion was sequenced for a study of blood T cells in healthy people across ages. Whole-study findings and limits: Roughly linearly, TCR beta diversity per million T cells fell as age increased. Long-lived and aged donors differed, with more naive CD4+ cells and higher diversity in the long-lived.

A second roughly 7 to 12 cycle PCR used barcoded and J-beta primers. Each cDNA molecule carried a tag from a template-switch adaptor that contained 12 random nucleotides. TCRdb recomputed calls from the 5' RACE reads with MiXCR, one row per CDR3 protein. The top ten clones hold around 25% of a sample with hundreds of thousands of distinct CDR3 sequences, 56% of them seen once. V shed 5 bases and J 0 bases; nucleotides not matched to a gene: 15. The CDR3 length is 19 residues. Germline loops: CDR1 MDHEN, CDR2 SYDVKM. Comments on this clonotype: Its antigen remains unknown.

Sequencing input: blood. The receptor comes from a man aged 35 to 55 in good health. The V and J genes are TRBV28 and TRBJ1-5, with 8 bases that match TRBD1. CDR3 sequence: CASSPGQGNTYFSNQPQHF. In DNA form, the CDR3 reads TGTGCCAGCAGTCCTGGACAGGGCAACACTTATTTTAGCAATCAGCCCCAGCATTTT.